This T cell receptor beta chain is drawn from a study of cytomegalovirus exposure and HLA in healthy donors. At the level of the study: Counted in an early data release were tens of millions of unique TCRs from HLA-typed donors.

A note on this clone: Its antigen is not identified.

Per the germline V gene, CDR1 is SGDLS and CDR2 is YYNGEE. This CDR3 region has 15 residues. Trimming stripped 4 bases from V and 14 bases from J, with 22 bases between. Researchers ran the PCR with 60 Vbeta and 13 Jbeta primers. Here immunoSEQ multiplex PCR was the method, and the copy in TCRdb shows in-frame clones only, minus some. The sample consists of 130,000 or so clones, about four fifths of them appearing once. Regarding the study as a whole: Most CMV-associated TCR beta chains appeared HLA-restricted in a later analysis.

The chain recombines TRBV9 with TRBJ1-6; no definite D call. The TCR was taken from a male donor in good health and CMV-seronegative. Material for sequencing was PBMCs. CDR3 nucleotide sequence: TGTGCCAGCAGCTCCGGGAGCCCCAGCGATCCGACCCTCCACTTT. Translation gives CASSSGSPSDPTLHF.